The clone carrying this TCR beta chain was seen repeatedly, ten times or more. What it recognizes is unknown. The V and J ends lost 10 bases and 6 bases, in that order; junction bases with no gene match: 11. CDR1 SGHAT and CDR2 FQNNGV come from the germline V gene. The CDR3 has 14 residues. The data stem from a study of CD8 T cells in ankylosing spondylitis. TCRdb re-analysed the 5' RACE reads in MiXCR, keeping a single row per CDR3 protein. This sample carries approximately 35,000 distinct CDR3 sequences, 12% to 15% of them seen once, and the ten largest clones take less than 45%. Study-level points and caveats: Reported data indicate significant enrichment of disease-linked clones within matched ankylosing spondylitis synovial fluid.

Sequencing was performed on blood. The chain carries TRBV11-2 and TRBJ2-2, with TRBD2 identical over 7 bases. The receptor was isolated from a male donor with ankylosing spondylitis or in good health (not recorded which). CDR3 loop: CATRHGRGAGELFF. CDR3 coding DNA: TGTGCCACTAGACACGGCCGGGGGGCCGGGGAGCTGTTTTTT.